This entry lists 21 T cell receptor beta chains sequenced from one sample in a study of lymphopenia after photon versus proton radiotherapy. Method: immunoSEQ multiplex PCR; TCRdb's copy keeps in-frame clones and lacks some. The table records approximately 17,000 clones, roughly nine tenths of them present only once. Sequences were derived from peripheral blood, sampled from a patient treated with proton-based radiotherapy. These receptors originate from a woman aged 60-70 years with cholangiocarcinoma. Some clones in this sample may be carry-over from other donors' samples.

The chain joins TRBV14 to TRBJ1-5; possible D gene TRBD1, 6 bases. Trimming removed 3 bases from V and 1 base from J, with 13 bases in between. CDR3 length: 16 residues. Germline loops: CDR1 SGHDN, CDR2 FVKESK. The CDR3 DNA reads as TGTGCCAGCAGCCAGACACAGGGTAAGAGCAATCAGCCCCAGCATTTT. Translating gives CASSQTQGKSNQPQHF. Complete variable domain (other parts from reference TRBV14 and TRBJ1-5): EAGVTQFPSHSVIEKGQTVTLRCDPISGHDNLYWYRRVMGKEIKFLLHFVKESKQDESGMPNNRFLAERTGGTYSTLKVQPAELEDSGVYFCASSQTQGKSNQPQHFGDGTRLSIL.

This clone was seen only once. CDR3 residues: CASSSGQETLLGYTF. The CDR3 nucleotides are TGTGCCAGCAGCTCGGGACAAGAAACTCTATTAGGCTACACCTTC. This sequence joins TRBV7-9 and TRBJ1-2; possibly TRBD1 for D (6 bases). The germline V gene encodes CDR1 SEHNR and CDR2 FQNEAQ (reference sequence). Deletions cut 4 bases from V and 8 bases from J, with 20 bases between. This CDR3 is built from 15 residues.

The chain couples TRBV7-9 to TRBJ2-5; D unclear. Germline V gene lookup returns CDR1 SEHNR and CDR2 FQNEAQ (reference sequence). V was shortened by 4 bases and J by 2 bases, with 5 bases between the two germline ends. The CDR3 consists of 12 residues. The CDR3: CASSYQQETQYF. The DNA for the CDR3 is TGTGCCAGCAGCTACCAGCAAGAGACCCAGTACTTC. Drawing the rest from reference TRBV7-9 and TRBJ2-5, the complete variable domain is DTGVSQNPRHKITKRGQNVTFRCDPISEHNRLYWYRQTLGQGPEFLTYFQNEAQLEKSRLLSDRFSAERPKGSFSTLEIQRTEQGDSAMYLCASSYQQETQYFGPGTRLLVL.

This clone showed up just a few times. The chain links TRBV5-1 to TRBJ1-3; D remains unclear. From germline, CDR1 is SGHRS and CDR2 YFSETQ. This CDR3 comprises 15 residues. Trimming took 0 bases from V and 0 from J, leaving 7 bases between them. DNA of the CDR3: TGCGCCAGCAGCTTGGGCCGCTCCTCTGGAAACACCATATATTTT. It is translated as CASSLGRSSGNTIYF. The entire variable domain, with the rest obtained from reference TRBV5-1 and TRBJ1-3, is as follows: KAGVTQTPRYLIKTRGQQVTLSCSPISGHRSVSWYQQTPGQGLQFLFEYFSETQRNKGNFPGRFSGRQFSNSRSEMNVSTLELGDSALYLCASSLGRSSGNTIYFGEGSWLTVV.

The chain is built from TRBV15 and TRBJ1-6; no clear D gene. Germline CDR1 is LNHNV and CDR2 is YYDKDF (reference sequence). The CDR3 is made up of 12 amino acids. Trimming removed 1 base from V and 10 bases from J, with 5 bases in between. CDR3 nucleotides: TGTGCCACCAGCAGAGCGGGATCACCCCTCCACTTT. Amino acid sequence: CATSRAGSPLHF.

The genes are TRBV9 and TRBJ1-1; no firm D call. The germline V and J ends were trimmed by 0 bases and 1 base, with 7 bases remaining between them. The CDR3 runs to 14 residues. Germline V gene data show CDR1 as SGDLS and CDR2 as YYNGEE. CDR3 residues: CASSVGPENTEAFF. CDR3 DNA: TGTGCCAGCAGCGTAGGGCCAGAGAACACTGAAGCTTTCTTT.

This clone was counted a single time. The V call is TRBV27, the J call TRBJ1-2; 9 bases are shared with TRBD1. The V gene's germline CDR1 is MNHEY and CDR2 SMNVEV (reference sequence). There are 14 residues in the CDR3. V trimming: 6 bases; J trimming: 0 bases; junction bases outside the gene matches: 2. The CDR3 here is CASRRTGANYGYTF. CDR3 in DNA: TGTGCCAGCAGGAGGACAGGGGCTAACTATGGCTACACCTTC.

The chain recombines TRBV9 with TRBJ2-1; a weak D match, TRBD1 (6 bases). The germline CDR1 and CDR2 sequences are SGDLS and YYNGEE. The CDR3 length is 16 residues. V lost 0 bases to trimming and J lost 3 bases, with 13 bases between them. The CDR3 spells CASSVGLRTDYNEQFF. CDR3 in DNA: TGTGCCAGCAGCGTAGGACTGAGGACAGACTACAATGAGCAGTTCTTC.

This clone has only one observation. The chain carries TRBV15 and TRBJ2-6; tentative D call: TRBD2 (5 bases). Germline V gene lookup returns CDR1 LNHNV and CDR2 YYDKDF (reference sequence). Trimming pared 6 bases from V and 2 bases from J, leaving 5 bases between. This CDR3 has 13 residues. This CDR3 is CATREAGANVLTF. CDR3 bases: TGTGCCACCAGGGAGGCTGGGGCCAACGTCCTGACTTTC.

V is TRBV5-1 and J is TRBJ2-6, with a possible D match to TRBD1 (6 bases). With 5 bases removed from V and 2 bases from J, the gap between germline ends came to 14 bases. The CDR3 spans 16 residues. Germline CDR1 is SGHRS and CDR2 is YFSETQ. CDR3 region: CASSTGTSAGANVLTF. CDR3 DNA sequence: TGCGCCAGCAGTACAGGGACCTCTGCTGGGGCCAACGTCCTGACTTTC.

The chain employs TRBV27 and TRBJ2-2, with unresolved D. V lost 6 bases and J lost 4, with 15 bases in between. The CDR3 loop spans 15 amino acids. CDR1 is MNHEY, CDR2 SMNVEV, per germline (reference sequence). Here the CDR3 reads CASSTLDRPTGELFF. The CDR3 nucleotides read TGTGCCAGCAGCACTTTGGACCGACCCACCGGGGAGCTGTTTTTT.

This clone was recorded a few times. CDR3 nucleotide sequence: TGTGCCAGCAGCTTAGGGGAAGGCGAATACTCTGGAAACACCATATATTTT. This codes for CASSLGEGEYSGNTIYF. The chain employs TRBV7-9 and TRBJ1-3; D gene ambiguous. The CDR3 runs to 17 residues. Germline lookup yields CDR1 SEHNR and CDR2 FQNEAQ (reference sequence). The germline V and J ends were trimmed by 1 base and 0 bases, with 13 bases remaining between them.

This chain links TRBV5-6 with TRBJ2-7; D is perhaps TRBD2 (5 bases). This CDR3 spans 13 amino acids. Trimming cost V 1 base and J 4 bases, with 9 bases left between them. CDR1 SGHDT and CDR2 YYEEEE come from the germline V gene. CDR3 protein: CASSLTRTYEQYF. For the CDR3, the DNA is TGTGCCAGCAGCTTGACTAGAACATACGAGCAGTACTTC.

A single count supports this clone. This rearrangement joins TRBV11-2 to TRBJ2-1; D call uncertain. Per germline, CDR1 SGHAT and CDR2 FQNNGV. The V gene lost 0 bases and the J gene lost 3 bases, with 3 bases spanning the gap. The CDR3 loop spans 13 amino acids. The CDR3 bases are TGTGCCAGCAGCTTAGAATTCTACAATGAGCAGTTCTTC. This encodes CASSLEFYNEQFF. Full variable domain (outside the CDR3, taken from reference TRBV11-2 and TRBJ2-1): EAGVAQSPRYKIIEKRQSVAFWCNPISGHATLYWYQQILGQGPKLLIQFQNNGVVDDSQLPKDRFSAERLKGVDSTLKIQPAKLEDSAVYLCASSLEFYNEQFFGPGTRLTVL.

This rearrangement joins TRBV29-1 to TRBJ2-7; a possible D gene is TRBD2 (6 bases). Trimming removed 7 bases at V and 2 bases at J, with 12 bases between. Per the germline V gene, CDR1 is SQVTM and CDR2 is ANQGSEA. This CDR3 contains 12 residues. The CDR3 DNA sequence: TGCAGCGCGAGGAGGGTGCCCTACGAGCAGTACTTC. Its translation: CSARRVPYEQYF.

CDR3 amino acids: CASSNSNEQFF. CDR3 DNA: TGTGCCAGCAGCAACAGCAATGAGCAGTTCTTC. The rearrangement links TRBV7-9 to TRBJ2-1; no clear D. CDR3 length: 11 amino acids. V lost 5 bases and J 6 bases, leaving 5 bases between the germline ends. CDR1 and CDR2 (germline): SEHNR, FQNEAQ (reference sequence).

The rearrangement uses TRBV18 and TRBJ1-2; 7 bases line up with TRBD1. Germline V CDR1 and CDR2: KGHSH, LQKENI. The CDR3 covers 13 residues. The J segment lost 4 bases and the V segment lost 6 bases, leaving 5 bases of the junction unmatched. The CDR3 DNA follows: TGTGCCAGCTCCCAGGGACAGTCCTATGGCTACACCTTC. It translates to CASSQGQSYGYTF.

CDR3 protein: CASSERGDTYNEQFF. The CDR3 DNA is TGTGCCAGCAGTGAACGGGGCGACACCTACAATGAGCAGTTCTTC. The rearrangement joins TRBV6-4 to TRBJ2-1; D possibly matches TRBD1 or TRBD2 (5 bases each). CDR3 size: 15 residues. The V end was cut by 3 bases, the J end by 2 bases, with 11 bases between. Germline V gene sequence: CDR1 MRHNA, CDR2 SNTAGT.

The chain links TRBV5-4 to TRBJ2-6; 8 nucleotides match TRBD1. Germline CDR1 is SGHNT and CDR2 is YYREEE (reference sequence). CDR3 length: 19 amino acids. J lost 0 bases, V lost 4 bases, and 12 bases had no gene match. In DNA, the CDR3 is TGTGCCAGCAGCCTGGACAGGGCAGGGACGGGCTCTGGGGCCAACGTCCTGACTTTC. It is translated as CASSLDRAGTGSGANVLTF. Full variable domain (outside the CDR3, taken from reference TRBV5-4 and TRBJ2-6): ETGVTQSPTHLIKTRGQQVTLRCSSQSGHNTVSWYQQALGQGPQFIFQYYREEENGRGNFPPRFSGLQFPNYSSELNVNALELDDSALYLCASSLDRAGTGSGANVLTFGAGSRLTVL.

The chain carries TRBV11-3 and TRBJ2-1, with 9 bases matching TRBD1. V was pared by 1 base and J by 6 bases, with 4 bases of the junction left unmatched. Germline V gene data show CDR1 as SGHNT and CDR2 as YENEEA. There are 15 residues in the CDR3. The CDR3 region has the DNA TGTGCCAGCAGCTTAGGGGACAGGGCGACCAATGAGCAGTTCTTC. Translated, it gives CASSLGDRATNEQFF.

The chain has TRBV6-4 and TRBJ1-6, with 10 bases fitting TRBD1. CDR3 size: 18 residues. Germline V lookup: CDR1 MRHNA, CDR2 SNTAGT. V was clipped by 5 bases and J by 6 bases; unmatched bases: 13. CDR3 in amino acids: CASSSNPPGTGVNSPLHF. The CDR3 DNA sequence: TGTGCCAGCAGTTCGAACCCCCCCGGGACAGGGGTTAATTCACCCCTCCACTTT.